The 24 T cell receptor beta chains in this list originate from one sample, sequenced in a study of blood T cell repertoires in COVID-19. The repertoire was sequenced with immunoSEQ multiplex PCR; TCRdb's copy has only in-frame clones and lacks some. There are some 250,000 clones in the sample; roughly 84% occur only once, and 4.4% lies in the top ten. The sample consisted of peripheral blood. The source is a man aged 45-65 years with active or convalescent COVID-19.

The genes are TRBV5-1 and TRBJ2-7, with TRBD2 identical over 7 bases. CDR1 is SGHRS and CDR2 is YFSETQ in the germline V gene. The CDR3 loop spans 15 amino acids. V lost 0 bases, J lost 0 bases, and 3 bases stayed unmatched. CDR3 nucleotides: TGCGCCAGCAGCTTGGAGAGCGGGGCCTCCTACGAGCAGTACTTC. Protein product: CASSLESGASYEQYF.

The chain couples TRBV5-4 to TRBJ2-3; 7 bases agree with TRBD2. Per germline, CDR1 SGHNT and CDR2 YYREEE (reference sequence). After removal of 0 bases from V and 0 bases from J, the junction contained 4 bases not matched to a gene. The CDR3 loop spans 16 amino acids. The CDR3 reads CASSLGGGPSTDTQYF. Here the CDR3 DNA reads TGTGCCAGCAGCTTGGGGGGGGGACCCAGCACAGATACGCAGTATTTT.

DNA for the CDR3: TGTGCCAGCAGCTTAGGGACTTTCTATGGCTACACCTTC. Translating gives CASSLGTFYGYTF. The chain employs TRBV11-2 and TRBJ1-2; no firm D call. The CDR3 is 13 amino acids. The germline CDR1 and CDR2 sequences are SGHAT and FQNNGV. V was shortened by 1 base and J by 4 bases, with 7 bases between the two germline ends. The variable domain in full, completed from reference TRBV11-2 and TRBJ1-2, reads EAGVAQSPRYKIIEKRQSVAFWCNPISGHATLYWYQQILGQGPKLLIQFQNNGVVDDSQLPKDRFSAERLKGVDSTLKIQPAKLEDSAVYLCASSLGTFYGYTFGSGTRLTVV.

This clone was seen just once. The chain links TRBV4-2 to TRBJ2-3; 10 bases match TRBD2. The ends lost 0 bases at V and 6 bases at J; junction bases unmatched: 9. CDR3 size: 17 residues. Per the germline V gene, CDR1 is LGHNA and CDR2 is YNFKEQ. The CDR3 DNA is TGTGCCAGCAGCCAAGATCGGCTAGCGGGGGTGGGGGATACGCAGTATTTT. It translates to CASSQDRLAGVGDTQYF.

Only one count was recorded for this clone. V gene TRBV5-5 combines with J gene TRBJ2-7; a weak D match, TRBD1 (6 bases). From germline, CDR1 is SGHKS and CDR2 YYEKEE (reference sequence). Trimming removed 4 bases from V and 6 bases from J, with 14 bases in between. The CDR3 has 13 residues. The chain's CDR3 is CASSASADSEQYF. Written as DNA, the CDR3 is TGTGCCAGCAGCGCGTCCGCGGACAGCGAGCAGTACTTC.

This clone was recorded only once. The V call is TRBV7-2, the J call TRBJ2-7; 7 positions agree with TRBD2. From germline, CDR1 is SGHTA and CDR2 FQGNSA. There are 12 residues in the CDR3. The V and J ends lost 5 bases and 6 bases, in that order; junction bases with no gene match: 4. DNA for the CDR3: TGTGCCAGCAGCACCGGGACTACCGAGCAGTACTTC. Amino acids: CASSTGTTEQYF.

J is TRBJ2-7 and V is TRBV15, with 9 nucleotides matching TRBD1. From germline, CDR1 is LNHNV and CDR2 YYDKDF (reference sequence). Trimming removed 1 base from V and 6 bases from J; junction bases left unmatched: 10. This CDR3 has 16 residues. The CDR3 loop is CATSRVRGQGWLEQYF. CDR3 in DNA: TGTGCCACCAGCAGAGTTCGAGGACAGGGGTGGCTCGAGCAGTACTTC.

The genes are TRBV14 and TRBJ2-7; D perhaps matches TRBD2 (6 bases). In germline, CDR1 is SGHDN, CDR2 FVKESK. The CDR3 runs to 15 residues. The V gene lost 1 base and the J gene lost 2 bases, with 12 bases spanning the gap. The CDR3 bases are TGTGCCAGCAGCCAAGGCACAGGAGGGGCCTACGAGCAGTACTTC. This translates into CASSQGTGGAYEQYF. The whole variable domain, filled in from reference TRBV14 and TRBJ2-7, reads EAGVTQFPSHSVIEKGQTVTLRCDPISGHDNLYWYRRVMGKEIKFLLHFVKESKQDESGMPNNRFLAERTGGTYSTLKVQPAELEDSGVYFCASSQGTGGAYEQYFGPGTRLTVT.

V gene TRBV13 combines with J gene TRBJ2-7, with D possibly being TRBD2 (5 bases). The CDR3 runs 11 residues. V was shortened by 2 bases and J by 9 bases, with 8 bases between the two germline ends. The germline gives CDR1 PRHDT, CDR2 FYEKMQ (reference sequence). CDR3 coding DNA: TGTGCCAGCAGCTTATCCGCGGGGCAGTACTTC. Encoded protein: CASSLSAGQYF.

This clone is a singleton in its sample. The chain uses TRBV9 and TRBJ2-7; 8 nucleotides agree with TRBD2. V trimming: 5 bases; J trimming: 2 bases; junction bases outside the gene matches: 6. CDR3 length equals 14 residues. Per germline, CDR1 SGDLS and CDR2 YYNGEE. The CDR3 loop reads CASSPGGMTYEQYF. For the CDR3, the DNA is TGTGCCAGCAGTCCGGGAGGGATGACCTACGAGCAGTACTTC.

Comment on this clone: Other DNA sequences from this sample encode an identical CDR3 as well. The CDR3 nucleotides are TGCGCCAGCAGCTTGGGCGGGCGCACAGATACGCAGTATTTT. Translating it yields CASSLGGRTDTQYF. The chain joins TRBV5-1 to TRBJ2-3; D perhaps matches TRBD2 (5 bases). V was pared by 0 bases and J by 1 base, with 6 bases between. The CDR3 is 14 residues long. CDR1 SGHRS and CDR2 YFSETQ come from the germline V gene.

The chain uses TRBV6-4 and TRBJ1-2, with 7 bases that match TRBD1. The length of the CDR3 is 15 residues. In germline, CDR1 is MRHNA, CDR2 SNTAGT. After removal of 3 bases from V and 2 bases from J, the junction contained 6 bases not matched to a gene. CDR3 sequence (DNA): TGTGCCAGCAGTGAGGGTTGGGGACAGAACTATGGCTACACCTTC. Its translation is CASSEGWGQNYGYTF.

The chain combines TRBV27 with TRBJ2-3; a weak D match, TRBD2 (7 bases). CDR3 size: 16 residues. V was pared by 2 bases and J by 1 base, with 13 bases between. Germline values: CDR1 MNHEY, CDR2 SMNVEV (reference sequence). Here the CDR3 reads CASSLKGGGGTDTQYF. The CDR3 DNA sequence: TGTGCCAGCAGTTTAAAGGGAGGGGGTGGCACAGATACGCAGTATTTT.

The rearrangement uses TRBV19 and TRBJ1-1, with a weak D call TRBD1 (6 bases). CDR3 length equals 14 residues. Trimming stripped 7 bases from V and 1 base from J, with 13 bases between. CDR1 is LNHDA, CDR2 SQIVND, per germline (reference sequence). The chain's CDR3 is CASTYGGANTEAFF. DNA for the CDR3: TGTGCCAGTACCTACGGGGGGGCGAACACTGAAGCTTTCTTT.

The V gene is TRBV5-1, the J gene TRBJ1-4; D call uncertain. The germline V gene encodes CDR1 SGHRS and CDR2 YFSETQ. Trimming left V 0 bases short and J 0 bases short, with 6 bases between. This CDR3 spans 15 amino acids. CDR3 coding DNA: TGCGCCAGCAGCTTGGAACCGGCAACTAATGAAAAACTGTTTTTT. Its protein is CASSLEPATNEKLFF. The entire variable domain, with the rest obtained from reference TRBV5-1 and TRBJ1-4, is as follows: KAGVTQTPRYLIKTRGQQVTLSCSPISGHRSVSWYQQTPGQGLQFLFEYFSETQRNKGNFPGRFSGRQFSNSRSEMNVSTLELGDSALYLCASSLEPATNEKLFFGSGTQLSVL.

The rearrangement joins TRBV6-5 to TRBJ2-5, with TRBD1 as a possible D gene (6 bases). CDR1 and CDR2 (germline): MNHEY, SVGAGI. V was shortened by 6 bases and J by 5 bases, with 13 bases between the two germline ends. CDR3 length equals 13 residues. CDR3: CASRAGAAETQYF. CDR3 coding DNA: TGTGCCAGCAGAGCAGGGGCGGCGGAGACCCAGTACTTC.

This CDR3 reads CASSTGGGNYNEQFF. Here the CDR3 DNA reads TGCGCCAGCAGCACCGGCGGGGGGAACTACAATGAGCAGTTCTTC. The rearrangement joins TRBV5-1 to TRBJ2-1; 8 bases are a match to TRBD2. The CDR3 is 15 residues long. The germline V gene encodes CDR1 SGHRS and CDR2 YFSETQ. The trim removed 4 bases at V and 3 bases at J, leaving 6 bases unmatched.

The chain combines TRBV9 with TRBJ1-2; perhaps TRBD1 as D (6 bases). CDR3 length: 15 residues. V was cut by 3 bases and J by 2 bases, with 14 bases left in between. CDR1 is SGDLS, CDR2 YYNGEE, per germline. CDR3 bases: TGTGCCAGCAGCGACAATCGACAGGACAACTATGGCTACACCTTC. Its translation: CASSDNRQDNYGYTF.

The chain is built from TRBV7-2 and TRBJ2-1; 13 bases align to TRBD2. The V and J ends lost 0 bases and 7 bases, in that order; junction bases with no gene match: 0. Germline CDR1 is SGHTA and CDR2 is FQGNSA. The CDR3 sequence is 15 residues long. CDR3 in DNA: TGTGCCAGCAGCTTAGCACTAGCGGGGGGGAATGAGCAGTTCTTC. Its protein is CASSLALAGGNEQFF.

The CDR3, as DNA: TGTGCCAGCAGATTCAGGGGCGCGGCGATTTTTGAAGCTTTCTTT. Translation gives CASRFRGAAIFEAFF. The rearrangement links TRBV5-6 to TRBJ1-1; the D gene is possibly TRBD1 (6 bases). The germline V gene encodes CDR1 SGHDT and CDR2 YYEEEE. V dropped 5 bases and J dropped 7 bases, with 21 bases sitting between them. This CDR3 has 15 amino acids. The full variable domain, completed using reference TRBV5-6 and TRBJ1-1, is DAGVTQSPTHLIKTRGQQVTLRCSPKSGHDTVSWYQQALGQGPQFIFQYYEEEERQRGNFPDRFSGHQFPNYSSELNVNALLLGDSALYLCASRFRGAAIFEAFFGQGTRLTVV.

The rearrangement uses TRBV7-9 and TRBJ1-1; D ambiguous. Germline V gene lookup returns CDR1 SEHNR and CDR2 FQNEAQ (reference sequence). The CDR3 is 12 residues long. Trimming shortened V by 6 bases and J by 5 bases, and 10 bases separated the two germline ends. CDR3 sequence reads: CASRTVRTEAFF. For the CDR3, the DNA is TGTGCCAGCAGAACAGTCAGAACTGAAGCTTTCTTT.

The chain couples TRBV27 to TRBJ2-7; the match to TRBD1 covers 8 bases. CDR3 length: 14 amino acids. CDR1 MNHEY and CDR2 SMNVEV come from the germline V gene (reference sequence). The junction had 4 bases not matched to a gene; V was cut back by 3 bases and J by 3 bases. The CDR3 DNA reads as TGTGCCAGCAGTTTCTCGGACAGGGACTACGAGCAGTACTTC. It encodes CASSFSDRDYEQYF.

The chain employs TRBV5-1 and TRBJ1-3; tentative D call: TRBD1 (6 bases). V lost 0 bases and J 7 bases, leaving 26 bases between the germline ends. The CDR3 is 19 amino acids. CDR1 is SGHRS and CDR2 is YFSETQ in the germline V gene. The CDR3 spells CASSLVAGDGWGLRNTIYF. In DNA form, the CDR3 reads TGCGCCAGCAGCTTGGTCGCAGGGGACGGTTGGGGATTGAGGAACACCATATATTTT. Full variable domain (missing parts from reference TRBV5-1 and TRBJ1-3): KAGVTQTPRYLIKTRGQQVTLSCSPISGHRSVSWYQQTPGQGLQFLFEYFSETQRNKGNFPGRFSGRQFSNSRSEMNVSTLELGDSALYLCASSLVAGDGWGLRNTIYFGEGSWLTVV.

The count of this clone is one. The chain links TRBV7-9 to TRBJ2-1; TRBD1 is a possible D gene (5 bases). Per germline, CDR1 SEHNR and CDR2 FQNEAQ (reference sequence). The CDR3 covers 16 residues. The V end lost 5 bases, the J end lost 1 base, and 15 bases lay between the germline ends. CDR3 nucleotide sequence: TGTGCCAGCAGCCCCACTCCAGGGCGATCCTACAATGAGCAGTTCTTC. This sequence encodes CASSPTPGRSYNEQFF.